Each of the 15 T cell receptor beta chains below was sequenced from the same sample in a study of T cell responses to AZD1222 COVID-19 vaccine. Profiled with immunoSEQ multiplex PCR; TCRdb holds only in-frame clones, not every one. The data contain roughly 100,000 clones, roughly 91% of them singletons. Material: peripheral blood, obtained on day 0 of AZD1222 vaccination. These TCRs come from an adult in good health.

The CDR3 is CASSFRPAQGQSNYGYTF. As DNA, the CDR3 is TGTGCCAGCAGTTTTCGACCGGCCCAGGGACAATCTAACTATGGCTACACCTTC. The V call is TRBV27, the J call TRBJ1-2; tentatively, D is TRBD1 (6 bases). Germline V gene data show CDR1 as MNHEY and CDR2 as SMNVEV (reference sequence). The CDR3 loop spans 18 amino acids. Trimming took 3 bases from V and 0 from J, leaving 20 bases between them.

The rearrangement uses TRBV2 and TRBJ1-5, with TRBD1 identical over 7 bases. The CDR3 is made up of 19 amino acids. Trimming cost V 4 bases and J 0 bases; bases outside gene matches: 15. The germline CDR1 and CDR2 sequences are SNHLY and FYNNEI. The CDR3 loop reads CASSVLRQGTGNSNQPQHF. In DNA, the CDR3 is TGTGCCAGCAGTGTATTAAGACAGGGAACGGGAAATAGCAATCAGCCCCAGCATTTT.

The chain employs TRBV6-5 and TRBJ1-4; D is ambiguous. CDR3 length equals 13 residues. Germline V gene lookup returns CDR1 MNHEY and CDR2 SVGAGI. Trimming left V 10 bases short and J 5 bases short, with 14 bases between. The CDR3 reads CATRKGPNEKLFF. CDR3 nucleotide sequence: TGTGCCACCAGAAAGGGCCCGAATGAAAAACTGTTTTTT.

V and J are TRBV19 and TRBJ2-3; D might be TRBD1 or TRBD2, each matching 5 bases. The CDR3 runs to 15 residues. The V gene's germline CDR1 is LNHDA and CDR2 SQIVND (reference sequence). Trimming stripped 6 bases from V and 2 bases from J, with 15 bases between. CDR3 DNA sequence: TGTGCCAGTAGCCATGGGGGAGCCACCACAGATACGCAGTATTTT. Its translation is CASSHGGATTDTQYF.

The chain couples TRBV4-1 to TRBJ1-2; no reliable D call. The germline gives CDR1 MGHRA, CDR2 YSYEKL. Trimming took 2 bases from V and 0 from J, leaving 10 bases between them. The CDR3 length is 15 residues. This CDR3 is CASSQLDTTNYGYTF. The CDR3 DNA is TGCGCCAGCAGCCAACTAGACACAACTAACTATGGCTACACCTTC.

V gene TRBV5-1 combines with J gene TRBJ1-1; 9 nucleotides match TRBD1. V shed 4 bases, J shed 5 bases, and the junction held 3 bases outside the gene matches. There are 13 residues in the CDR3. Germline CDR1 and CDR2: SGHRS and YFSETQ. The CDR3 DNA reads TGCGCCAGCAGCACGGGACAGGGAACTGAAGCTTTCTTT. It codes for CASSTGQGTEAFF. Together with reference TRBV5-1 and TRBJ1-1, the CDR3 gives the full variable domain: KAGVTQTPRYLIKTRGQQVTLSCSPISGHRSVSWYQQTPGQGLQFLFEYFSETQRNKGNFPGRFSGRQFSNSRSEMNVSTLELGDSALYLCASSTGQGTEAFFGQGTRLTVV.

The chain uses TRBV12-3 or TRBV12-4 and TRBJ1-1; tentative D call: TRBD1 (6 bases). V was pared by 10 bases and J by 11 bases, with 23 bases between. CDR3 size: 13 residues. The CDR3 protein is CANGFTGFNQAFF. The CDR3 bases are TGTGCCAACGGTTTTACAGGGTTTAATCAGGCTTTCTTT.

V usage is TRBV7-2 and J usage is TRBJ2-7; 8 bases fit TRBD1. This CDR3 spans 15 amino acids. After removal of 5 bases from V and 5 bases from J, the junction contained 11 bases not matched to a gene. Per the germline V gene, CDR1 is SGHTA and CDR2 is FQGNSA. As DNA, the CDR3 is TGTGCCAGCAGCCCCTGGACAGGGCAGGGTGACGAGCAGTACTTC. Translating it yields CASSPWTGQGDEQYF.

This clone is a singleton in its sample. V gene TRBV19 combines with J gene TRBJ1-5; D is unresolved. The ends were cut back, 10 bases at V and 2 bases at J, with 15 bases in the middle. The CDR3 consists of 14 residues. Germline loops: CDR1 LNHDA, CDR2 SQIVND (reference sequence). CDR3 nucleotides: TGTGCCACCGCGGGGTTGGGCGGCAATCAGCCCCAGCATTTT. Translation gives CATAGLGGNQPQHF.

The chain employs TRBV27 and TRBJ2-3; maybe TRBD2 (6 bases). Trimming took 5 bases from V and 2 from J, leaving 17 bases between them. CDR3 length: 16 amino acids. Per the germline V gene, CDR1 is MNHEY and CDR2 is SMNVEV (reference sequence). CDR3 coding DNA: TGTGCCAGCAGTCTTGTGCGGGGTGGGTTCACAGATACGCAGTATTTT. It specifies CASSLVRGGFTDTQYF.

This chain uses TRBV11-2 with TRBJ2-1; D possibly corresponds to TRBD2 (6 bases). V was trimmed by 5 bases and J by 9 bases, leaving 11 bases between them. The CDR3 contains 12 residues. Germline V gene sequence: CDR1 SGHAT, CDR2 FQNNGV. The CDR3 DNA follows: TGTGCCAGCAGCCAGACTAGAGTTGAGCAGTTCTTC. Translated: CASSQTRVEQFF.

In this sample, this clone turned up once. The rearrangement links TRBV6-5 to TRBJ2-7, with D uncertain. In germline, CDR1 is MNHEY, CDR2 SVGAGI. This CDR3 is 11 amino acids long. V gave up 6 bases and J gave up 5 bases, with 8 bases separating them. As DNA, the CDR3 is TGTGCCAGCAGGAGCTTCGACGAGCAGTACTTC. Protein sequence: CASRSFDEQYF.

The CDR3 loop reads CATSEPLEARGTQYF. The DNA of the CDR3 is TGTGCCACCAGTGAACCACTAGAAGCGCGGGGTACGCAGTATTTT. This chain connects TRBV24-1 to TRBJ2-3; TRBD2 might be the D (6 bases). The CDR3 covers 15 residues. V lost 4 bases to trimming and J lost 8 bases, with 18 bases between them. Germline-derived CDR1 and CDR2 are KGHDR and SFDVKD.

The chain links TRBV7-6 to TRBJ2-1; D is uncertain. V was trimmed by 1 base and J by 5 bases, leaving 15 bases between them. Germline V gives CDR1 SGHVS, CDR2 FNYEAQ. The CDR3 covers 16 residues. The CDR3 nucleotides read TGTGCCAGCAGCTTAGTTTCCGGTAGAACGAACAATGAGCAGTTCTTC. Translation: CASSLVSGRTNNEQFF.

The chain has TRBV7-2 and TRBJ1-2; no reliable D call. CDR1 and CDR2 from the germline V gene are SGHTA and FQGNSA. CDR3 length equals 14 residues. V lost 1 base to trimming and J lost 5 bases, with 11 bases between them. The CDR3 DNA reads as TGTGCCAGCAGCTTAGACCGTCTGACGTATGGCTACACCTTC. Its protein is CASSLDRLTYGYTF.